One and the same sample provided the 13 T cell receptor beta chains below, sequenced in a study of T cell responses to AZD1222 COVID-19 vaccine. The method was immunoSEQ multiplex PCR; TCRdb's version includes in-frame clones alone and lacks a portion of them. The table includes 200,000 to 250,000 clones, approximately 94% detected once. The sequenced sample was peripheral blood, obtained on day 0 of MenACWY control vaccination. All receptors derive from an adult in good health.

This chain links TRBV30 with TRBJ2-5; D may be TRBD2 (5 bases). This CDR3 contains 13 residues. Between the trimmed V and J ends, which lost 4 bases and 2 bases, there was a span of 11 bases. CDR1 GTSNPN and CDR2 SVGIG come from the germline V gene (reference sequence). The CDR3 DNA reads as TGTGCCTGGAATAACCTAGCACAAGAGACCCAGTACTTC. This sequence encodes CAWNNLAQETQYF.

The V gene is TRBV4-3, the J gene TRBJ2-7; D is possibly TRBD1 (6 bases). V lost 1 base and J lost 6, with 10 bases in between. CDR3 length: 13 residues. Germline assignment: CDR1 LGHNA and CDR2 YSLEER. The CDR3 is CASSQGEGGEQYF. The DNA of the CDR3 is TGCGCCAGCAGCCAAGGAGAAGGGGGCGAGCAGTACTTC.

V usage is TRBV7-2 and J usage is TRBJ2-1; TRBD2 agrees at 10 bases. The CDR3 totals 18 residues. Per the germline V gene, CDR1 is SGHTA and CDR2 is FQGNSA. The V and J ends lost 3 bases and 6 bases, in that order; junction bases with no gene match: 14. CDR3 sequence reads: CASSLGPGSGGAGNEQFF. CDR3 DNA sequence: TGTGCCAGCAGCTTGGGGCCCGGGAGCGGGGGGGCCGGCAATGAGCAGTTCTTC.

The V call is TRBV7-2, the J call TRBJ1-2; D is possibly TRBD1 (6 bases). V was cut by 7 bases and J by 7 bases, with 16 bases left in between. The CDR3 has 13 residues. Germline values: CDR1 SGHTA, CDR2 FQGNSA. The CDR3 loop is CASTLRGRGGYTF. In nucleotides, the CDR3 is TGTGCCAGCACCCTACGGGGCAGGGGTGGCTACACCTTC.

V and J are TRBV4-1 and TRBJ2-5, with TRBD2 matching 8 bases. CDR3 size: 17 residues. Trimming removed 4 bases from V and 2 bases from J; junction bases left unmatched: 12. Germline V gene lookup returns CDR1 MGHRA and CDR2 YSYEKL. The CDR3: CASSPGAGLASQETQYF. Here the CDR3 DNA reads TGCGCCAGCAGCCCAGGAGCAGGACTAGCCTCACAAGAGACCCAGTACTTC.

V usage is TRBV19 and J usage is TRBJ2-1; TRBD2 aligns across 12 bases. The CDR3 is made up of 17 amino acids. From germline, CDR1 is LNHDA and CDR2 SQIVND (reference sequence). Trimming took 1 base from V and 5 from J; bases not matched to a gene: 6. This chain's CDR3 is CASSIGGGLAGHNEQFF. The CDR3, as DNA: TGTGCCAGTAGTATAGGGGGCGGACTAGCGGGGCACAATGAGCAGTTCTTC.

The V call is TRBV5-8, the J call TRBJ2-7; D uncertain. Trimming took 7 bases from V and 2 from J, leaving 10 bases between them. CDR1 is SGHTS and CDR2 is YDEGEE in the germline V gene. The CDR3 runs to 12 residues. The CDR3 sequence is CASPSQAYEQYF. CDR3 DNA: TGTGCCAGCCCCAGCCAGGCCTACGAGCAGTACTTC.

The chain recombines TRBV7-6 with TRBJ2-1; unclear D gene. The CDR3 extends over 11 amino acids. Germline V gene data show CDR1 as SGHVS and CDR2 as FNYEAQ. V shed 9 bases and J shed 6 bases, with 9 bases lying between them. For the CDR3, the DNA is TGTGCCAGTCAACGGCGCAATGAGCAGTTCTTC. Translation gives CASQRRNEQFF.

The table lists this clone with a count of one. This sequence joins TRBV5-1 and TRBJ2-3, with a weak D call TRBD2 (6 bases). CDR1 and CDR2 from the germline V gene are SGHRS and YFSETQ. The V end was cut by 5 bases, the J end by 4 bases, with 20 bases between. The CDR3 is 16 amino acids. This chain's CDR3 is CASRPTISGRADTQYF. The CDR3 DNA follows: TGCGCCAGCAGACCTACAATTAGCGGTAGGGCAGATACGCAGTATTTT.

This sequence joins TRBV19 and TRBJ1-3, with D possibly matching TRBD1 (6 bases). The germline V gene encodes CDR1 LNHDA and CDR2 SQIVND (reference sequence). Trimming removed 7 bases from V and 2 bases from J, with 6 bases in between. This CDR3 contains 12 residues. CDR3 DNA sequence: TGTGCCAGTAAGGGGGCTGGAAACACCATATATTTT. As protein: CASKGAGNTIYF.

J is TRBJ2-7 and V is TRBV19; 9 nucleotides match TRBD1. V shed 2 bases and J 6 bases; nucleotides not matched to a gene: 5. The CDR3 consists of 14 residues. The germline V gene encodes CDR1 LNHDA and CDR2 SQIVND (reference sequence). CDR3 protein: CASSIRGQGCEQYF. CDR3 nucleotide sequence: TGTGCCAGTAGTATAAGGGGACAGGGCTGCGAGCAGTACTTC. Drawing the rest from reference TRBV19 and TRBJ2-7, the complete variable domain is DGGITQSPKYLFRKEGQNVTLSCEQNLNHDAMYWYRQDPGQGLRLIYYSQIVNDFQKGDIAEGYSVSREKKESFPLTVTSAQKNPTAFYLCASSIRGQGCEQYFGPGTRLTVT.

This clone was recorded once. This sequence joins TRBV18 and TRBJ1-1; TRBD1 matches at 8 bases. V was clipped by 4 bases and J by 0 bases; unmatched bases: 10. Germline V gene sequence: CDR1 KGHSH, CDR2 LQKENI. The CDR3 contains 17 residues. CDR3 residues: CASSRGQGSIMNTEAFF. As DNA, the CDR3 is TGTGCCAGCTCACGCGGACAGGGCTCAATAATGAACACTGAAGCTTTCTTT.

A single count supports this clone. The chain uses TRBV6-4 and TRBJ1-1; no reliable D call. CDR1 and CDR2 from the germline V gene are MRHNA and SNTAGT. The CDR3 spans 14 residues. V lost 3 bases and J lost 1, with 9 bases in between. CDR3: CASSEGESNTEAFF. In nucleotides, the CDR3 is TGTGCCAGCAGTGAAGGAGAGTCGAACACTGAAGCTTTCTTT.